This T cell receptor beta chain was sequenced for a study of blood T cells in healthy people across ages. With regard to this clonotype: Its antigen is not known.

V gave up 0 bases and J gave up 8 bases, with 19 bases separating them. Per germline, CDR1 SGHAT and CDR2 FQNNGV. CDR3 length: 16 amino acids. Next came a second PCR, run for about 6 to 12 cycles, which used a sample-barcoded 5' primer along with a J-beta primer mix. TCRdb reanalysed the 5' RACE reads using MiXCR and keeps one entry per CDR3 protein. The repertoire holds more than 800,000 distinct CDR3 sequences, about 30% seen once, with 15% to 20% in the top ten. Broader study findings: Higher diversity and more naive CD4+ cells were features of long-lived donors, compared to aged donors. The recorded TCR beta diversity per million T cells decreased in a roughly linear manner with age. Reliance upon unsorted PBMCs precluded definitive naive versus antigen-experienced comparison.

Russia was home to the donors, healthy Caucasian individuals aged roughly 6 to 90. This receptor was identified in a woman of 80 years or more in good health. This rearrangement joins TRBV11-2 to TRBJ1-2; D unresolved. The sample was blood. The CDR3 loop is CASSLEPLTTGAGYTF. CDR3 nucleotide sequence: TGTGCCAGCAGCTTAGAGCCCCTGACAACGGGTGCCGGCTACACCTTC.